The source of this T cell receptor beta chain is a study of beta chain features in type 1 diabetes. Reverse transcription of all isolated RNA meant that expressed TCRB transcripts were sequenced. Only in-frame clones appear in the TCRdb table, and some are missing; sequencing was by immunoSEQ multiplex PCR. The table lists around 170,000 clones, 7.5% to 10% of them singletons. Trimming pared 0 bases from V and 4 bases from J, leaving 7 bases between. The CDR3 runs 14 residues. Per the germline V gene, CDR1 is ENHRY and CDR2 is SYGVKD. Notes on this clone: The antigen is unknown.

Regarding the study as a whole: Shorter templates might be favored by PCR, equally in patients and controls. cDNA sequencing could over-represent cells with high TCR expression.

The rearrangement uses TRBV10-3 and TRBJ1-5; D not certain. Sequencing was performed on central memory CD4+ T cells from blood. This receptor was taken from a woman younger than 30 in good health. CDR3 DNA sequence: TGTGCCATCAGTGAGTCGCCGGGGAATCAGCCCCAGCATTTT. Translation: CAISESPGNQPQHF.